This record concerns one TCR beta chain sequence. Germline values: CDR1 SGHAT, CDR2 FQNNGV. The V gene lost 3 bases and the J gene lost 6 bases, with 13 bases spanning the gap. CDR3 length equals 14 residues. Controls were drawn from healthy donors and were matched for age and sex. FACS enriched CD8+ TEMRA cells, while bulk CD8+ and CD4+ were negatively isolated. The entry originates in a study of CD8 T cells in Susac syndrome. RNA amounts of about 0.5 to 1 ug underwent reverse transcription with random hexamers. TCRdb independently ran MiXCR on the immunoSEQ multiplex PCR reads; one entry per CDR3 protein. The sample has around 59,000 distinct CDR3 sequences, around nine tenths seen once; the top ten hold roughly 0.2%.

This sequence joins TRBV11-2 and TRBJ2-3; a weak D match, TRBD2 (6 bases). The sequenced material came from CD8+ T cells from PBMCs. The clonotype comes from a human donor in good health. CDR3 loop: CASSFRRVGDTQYF. In nucleotides, the CDR3 is TGTGCCAGCAGCTTCCGGAGGGTGGGGGATACGCAGTATTTT.